This T cell receptor beta chain was retrieved from a study of T cell responses to AZD1222 COVID-19 vaccine. Notes on this clone: Antigen unknown.

Study-level findings and limits: All repertoire sampling was performed exclusively after the peak T cell response. Donors in the cohort were predominantly white British and more often female, and clonal diversity was possibly underestimated.

CDR3 length equals 15 residues. V shed 7 bases and J 5 bases; nucleotides not matched to a gene: 12. Germline loops: CDR1 WSHSY, CDR2 SAAADI. TCRdb's table, derived via immunoSEQ multiplex PCR, lists solely in-frame clones and lacks some. The data show about 120,000 clones, about 90% seen once. The rearrangement links TRBV10-2 to TRBJ2-5, with 8 bases identical to TRBD2. The TCR was taken from an adult in good health. Specimen: peripheral blood, collected on day 0 of AZD1222 vaccination. The CDR3 is CASTSSGSPRETQYF. CDR3 sequence (DNA): TGCGCCAGCACTTCAAGCGGGAGCCCCCGGGAGACCCAGTACTTC.